This T cell receptor (beta chain) emerged from a study of vaccination effects on CD4 cells after COVID-19. Generated by immunoSEQ multiplex PCR, the TCRdb table keeps only in-frame clones and is missing some. This table has around 45,000 clones, roughly four fifths appearing once. Study-wide points: Convalescent patients numbered few in the study; early post-infection timepoints were missing entirely.

With the ViraFEST assay, the study expanded antigen-specific CD4+ T cells using viral peptide pools, then sequenced them. When around nine days of culture had elapsed, CD4+ T cells were isolated. Previously uninfected by SARS-CoV-2, the vaccine recipients also showed negative nucleocapsid antibodies. Cells had half their medium changed to IL-2 medium on days 3 and 7. V was shortened by 3 bases and J by 4 bases, with 10 bases between the two germline ends. CDR3 length equals 13 residues. The germline gives CDR1 SQVTM, CDR2 ANQGSEA. Notes on this clone: Its antigen is currently unknown.

The source was CD4+ T cells from PBMCs cultured with SARS-CoV-2 spike peptides, collected before COVID-19 vaccination. The rearrangement uses TRBV29-1 and TRBJ1-3; a weak D match, TRBD1 (5 bases). The origin of this receptor is a human donor who received a COVID-19 vaccine. The CDR3 reads CSVERGTGNTIYF. In nucleotides, the CDR3 is TGCAGCGTTGAGCGGGGGACGGGAAACACCATATATTTT.